This T cell receptor (beta chain) was identified during a study of T cell responses to AZD1222 COVID-19 vaccine. Germline CDR1 MNHEY, CDR2 SVGAGI. Trimming stripped 2 bases from V and 0 bases from J, with 10 bases between. The CDR3 contains 15 residues. TCRdb keeps only in-frame clones here, not all; method: immunoSEQ multiplex PCR. The table lists approximately 160,000 clones, 85% to 95% of them singletons, with over 0.8% in the top ten. Study-level findings and limits: The span of vaccine-associated CD4 TCRs extended across spike, with dominance at 160-218 and 743-854. Unmutated variant regions are reportedly the target of nearly half of TCRs that are spike-specific. Clonal diversity was possibly underestimated; the donors were predominantly white British and more often female. Sampling captured repertoires only after the peak T cell response.

In its sample, this clone was seen a few times. Its target is not known. V gene TRBV6-5 combines with J gene TRBJ1-2; D is uncertain. The receptor was derived from an adult in good health. Sequencing was performed on peripheral blood, taken on day 0 of AZD1222 vaccination. The chain's CDR3 is CASSYPRGANYGYTF. CDR3 DNA sequence: TGTGCCAGCAGTTACCCACGCGGGGCTAACTATGGCTACACCTTC.